This T cell receptor beta chain was recovered during a study of blood T cell repertoires in COVID-19. Across the whole study: COVID-19 samples, acute and convalescent, were from the United States, Italy and Spain. Sources were T cells, B-cell-depleted T cells, or PBMCs; the material itself was cDNA or gDNA.

Libraries were prepared by immunoSEQ multiplex PCR; TCRdb keeps only in-frame clonotypes and omits some of them. Of about 250,000 clones listed, approximately 86% are singletons. Germline V gene sequence: CDR1 LNHDA, CDR2 SQIVND (reference sequence). Deletions cut 3 bases from V and 1 base from J, with 9 bases between. The CDR3 contains 14 residues. The rearrangement joins TRBV19 to TRBJ1-1, with D perhaps matching TRBD1 (6 bases). The sequence came from a woman aged 25-40 years with acute COVID-19. Sequenced: PBMCs or T cells enriched from blood (not recorded which). This chain's CDR3 is CASSIQGSNTEAFF. CDR3 coding DNA: TGTGCCAGTAGTATTCAGGGGTCGAACACTGAAGCTTTCTTT.